Presented here are 9 T cell receptor beta chains from one specimen sequenced in a study of HIV-infected patients and healthy controls. Reverse transcription used around 480 ng RNA and constant-region primers for alpha and beta. Alpha and beta chain libraries were made separately by chain-specific third strand synthesis with multiplexing indices. MiXCR was run by TCRdb on the 5' RACE reads, yielding one entry per CDR3 protein. Among some 20,000 distinct CDR3 sequences, approximately 9.1% were seen once, and the ten largest hold 6.5% to 8%. All unsorted peripheral T cells were captured because whole blood was used without fractionation. Material for sequencing was blood. Receptor source: an adult in good health.

This clonotype counts as medium-sized. The junction does not match germline at one end; this may be a read error. CDR3 residues: CASRLMETQYF. CDR3 nucleotides: TGTGCCAGCCGTTTAATGGAGACCCAGTACTTC. This chain connects TRBV28 to TRBJ2-5; no reliable D call. The CDR3 extends over 11 amino acids. CDR1 and CDR2 from the germline V gene are MDHEN and SYDVKM.

This clonotype showed up many times. The J gene is TRBJ2-1, the V gene TRBV29-1; D might be TRBD1 or TRBD2, each matching 5 bases. Trimming removed 8 bases from V and 6 bases from J, with 17 bases in between. There are 13 residues in the CDR3. The V gene's germline CDR1 is SQVTM and CDR2 ANQGSEA. CDR3 region: CSSEKGSINEQFF. The DNA of the CDR3 is TGCAGCAGCGAGAAGGGGAGTATCAATGAGCAGTTCTTC.

This clonotype occurred many times. V is TRBV6-1 and J is TRBJ2-1; 7 bases map to TRBD2. The germline V gene encodes CDR1 MNHNS and CDR2 SASEGT. This CDR3 is built from 15 residues. J lost 1 base, V lost 5 bases, and 5 bases had no gene match. This CDR3 reads CASSFVAGSYNEQFF. The CDR3 nucleotides read TGTGCCAGCAGTTTCGTAGCGGGTTCCTACAATGAGCAGTTCTTC.

This clonotype appeared many times. The chain links TRBV20-1 to TRBJ2-5; 10 nucleotides agree with TRBD2. Trimming cost V 6 bases and J 5 bases; bases outside gene matches: 9. Germline CDR1 reads DFQATT; CDR2 reads SNEGSKA (reference sequence). The CDR3 sequence is 14 residues long. CDR3 loop: CSAPASGSRETQYF. CDR3 in DNA: TGCAGTGCACCCGCTAGCGGGAGCAGGGAGACCCAGTACTTC.

This clonotype has just a few counts. The V gene is TRBV28, the J gene TRBJ2-7; no clear D. Germline V gene data show CDR1 as MDHEN and CDR2 as SYDVKM. The CDR3 consists of 13 residues. V lost 8 bases and J lost 4, with 15 bases in between. CDR3 sequence reads: CASARLSEYEQYF. Here the CDR3 DNA reads TGTGCCAGCGCAAGACTTTCGGAATACGAGCAGTACTTC. The full variable domain, its missing parts supplied by reference TRBV28 and TRBJ2-7, is DVKVTQSSRYLVKRTGEKVFLECVQDMDHENMFWYRQDPGLGLRLIYFSYDVKMKEKGDIPEGYSVSREKKERFSLILESASTNQTSMYLCASARLSEYEQYFGPGTRLTVT.

The chain couples TRBV18 to TRBJ2-7; D is tentatively TRBD1 or TRBD2 (5 bases each). Trimming shortened V by 2 bases and J by 3 bases, and 17 bases separated the two germline ends. This CDR3 region has 16 residues. The germline V gene encodes CDR1 KGHSH and CDR2 LQKENI. The CDR3 protein is CASSPTARGRIYEQYF. In DNA, the CDR3 is TGTGCCAGCTCACCAACTGCTAGGGGACGGATCTACGAGCAGTACTTC.

This clonotype appeared many times. The chain uses TRBV24-1 and TRBJ2-2; D might be TRBD2 (6 bases). Germline V gene data show CDR1 as KGHDR and CDR2 as SFDVKD. This CDR3 is 17 amino acids long. V lost 4 bases to trimming and J lost 6 bases, with 20 bases between them. The CDR3 bases are TGTGCCACCAGTGACGTTGGAACTAGCCTTACTCCCGGGGAGCTGTTTTTT. Translating it yields CATSDVGTSLTPGELFF.

In this sample, this clonotype turned up a few times. The chain links TRBV4-1 to TRBJ2-1; TRBD2 aligns across 10 bases. The length of the CDR3 is 16 residues. Per the germline V gene, CDR1 is MGHRA and CDR2 is YSYEKL. The ends lost 1 base at V and 6 bases at J; junction bases unmatched: 6. The DNA for the CDR3 is TGCGCCAGCAGCCAAGCCTCTAGCGGGAGTGCCAATGAGCAGTTCTTC. Translation gives CASSQASSGSANEQFF.

This clonotype is medium-sized within its sample. The CDR3 bases are TGCAGTGCTAACGCCGGAGGGTCAACCGGGGAGCTGTTTTTT. Translation: CSANAGGSTGELFF. The chain joins TRBV20-1 to TRBJ2-2; maybe TRBD2 (6 bases). From germline, CDR1 is DFQATT and CDR2 SNEGSKA (reference sequence). V was pared by 4 bases and J by 5 bases, with 14 bases between. This CDR3 has 14 amino acids.